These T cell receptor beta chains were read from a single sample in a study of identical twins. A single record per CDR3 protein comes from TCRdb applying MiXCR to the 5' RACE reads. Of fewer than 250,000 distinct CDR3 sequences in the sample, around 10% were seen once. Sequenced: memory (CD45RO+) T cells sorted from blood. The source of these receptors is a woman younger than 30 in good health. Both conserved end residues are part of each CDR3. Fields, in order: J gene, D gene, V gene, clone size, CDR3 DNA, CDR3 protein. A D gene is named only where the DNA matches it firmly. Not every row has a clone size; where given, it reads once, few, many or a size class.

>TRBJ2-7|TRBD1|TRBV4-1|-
TGCGCCAGCAGCGGGGACAGGGATGTCTACGAGCAGTACTTC
CASSGDRDVYEQYF
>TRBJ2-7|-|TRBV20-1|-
TGCAGTGCGGAAACCGACAGGCGTAGGGACGAGCAGTACTTC
CSAETDRRRDEQYF
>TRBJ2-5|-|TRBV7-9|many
TGTGCCAGCATCCCCCTCGGATTCGAAGAGACCCAGTACTTC
CASIPLGFEETQYF
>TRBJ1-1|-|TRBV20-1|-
TGCAGTGCTAGAGCCCTGCAGGGCCGCACTGAAGCTTTCTTT
CSARALQGRTEAFF
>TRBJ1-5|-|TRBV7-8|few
TGTGCCAGCAGCTTCGGGGCGCGCAATCACCCCCAGCATTTT
CASSFGARNHPQHF
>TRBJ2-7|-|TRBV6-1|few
TGTGCCAGCACCACGGCGGGGGCCGGTCGTAGGGGCTACGAGCAGTACTTC
CASTTAGAGRRGYEQYF
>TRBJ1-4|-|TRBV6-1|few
TGTGCCACCCGCGGCCTTAATGAAAAACTGTTTTTT
CATRGLNEKLFF
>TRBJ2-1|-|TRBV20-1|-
TGCAGTGCTAGGACGACCGGGACTCACAATGAGCAGTTCTTC
CSARTTGTHNEQFF
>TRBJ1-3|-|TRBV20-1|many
TGCAGTGCTGTATTGGGCGCCTTCTCTGGAAACACCATATATTTT
CSAVLGAFSGNTIYF
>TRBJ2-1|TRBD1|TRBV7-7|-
TGTGCCAGCAGCTCCAAATCCGGGACAGCGAGTTACAATGAGCAGTTCTTC
CASSSKSGTASYNEQFF
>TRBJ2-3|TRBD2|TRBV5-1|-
TGCGCCAGCAGGGGTAGCGGGGCAGATACGCAGTATTTT
CASRGSGADTQYF
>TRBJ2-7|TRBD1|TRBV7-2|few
TGTGCCAGCAGCTCCGGACAGGGTGCCCACGAGCAGTACTTC
CASSSGQGAHEQYF
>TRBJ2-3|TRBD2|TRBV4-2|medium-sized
TGTGCCAGCAGCCAAGATCGCGGGGGGGCCACAGATACGCAGTATTTT
CASSQDRGGATDTQYF
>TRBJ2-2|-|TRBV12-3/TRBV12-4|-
TGTGCCAGCAGTTTACAACTAGAATTAGGGGAGCTGTTTTTT
CASSLQLELGELFF
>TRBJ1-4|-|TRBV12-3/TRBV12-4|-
TGTGCCAGCAGTTTAGAGGGAGGTGAAAAACTGTTTTTT
CASSLEGGEKLFF
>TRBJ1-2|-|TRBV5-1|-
TGCGCCAGCAGCCTGGGGGGCCCAACTACTAACTATGGCTACACCTTC
CASSLGGPTTNYGYTF
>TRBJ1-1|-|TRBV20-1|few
TGCAGTGCTAGGATTCGACGGGTCATGAACACTGAAGCTTTCTTT
CSARIRRVMNTEAFF
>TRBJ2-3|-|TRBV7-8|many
TGTGCCAGCAGCTTAGCGGGGGGGCCGACAGATACGCAGTATTTT
CASSLAGGPTDTQYF
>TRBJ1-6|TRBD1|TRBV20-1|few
TGCAGTGCTAGACTGGGACAGGTAGATTCACCCCTCCACTTT
CSARLGQVDSPLHF
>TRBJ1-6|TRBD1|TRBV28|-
TGTGCCAGCAGTTTACTACAGGGGGACAATTCACCCCTCCACTTT
CASSLLQGDNSPLHF
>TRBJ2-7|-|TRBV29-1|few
TGCAGCGCCACGACGGGTTACGAGCAGTACTTC
CSATTGYEQYF
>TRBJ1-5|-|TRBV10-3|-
TGTGCCATCGGACTGACCAACAATCAGCCCCAGCATTTT
CAIGLTNNQPQHF
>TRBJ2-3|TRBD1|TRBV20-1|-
TGCAGTGCTCCGGACAGGGGGGGCGCAGATACGCAGTATTTT
CSAPDRGGADTQYF